This T cell receptor beta chain emerged from a study of siplizumab effects on memory and regulatory T cells. General study findings and limits: Proliferating siplizumab-culture Tregs lacked confirmation of suppressive function.

The method was immunoSEQ multiplex PCR; TCRdb's version includes in-frame clones alone and lacks a portion of them. Of under 110,000 clones in the sample, about 93% were seen once. Remarks on this clone: As yet, its antigen is unknown. A junction boundary mismatches the germline segment, possibly from a read error.

Germline-derived CDR1 and CDR2 are SSHAT and FNYEAQ (reference sequence). This CDR3 has 16 residues. The sample consisted of non-Treg CD4+ T cells sorted from blood. The origin of this receptor is a human donor in good health. The chain employs TRBV7-7 and TRBJ2-5; 7 bases line up with TRBD2. CDR3 amino acids: CASSRNGGGQQETQYF. In nucleotides, the CDR3 is TGTGCTAGCAGCCGTAATGGGGGGGGTCAACAAGAGACCCAGTACTTC.